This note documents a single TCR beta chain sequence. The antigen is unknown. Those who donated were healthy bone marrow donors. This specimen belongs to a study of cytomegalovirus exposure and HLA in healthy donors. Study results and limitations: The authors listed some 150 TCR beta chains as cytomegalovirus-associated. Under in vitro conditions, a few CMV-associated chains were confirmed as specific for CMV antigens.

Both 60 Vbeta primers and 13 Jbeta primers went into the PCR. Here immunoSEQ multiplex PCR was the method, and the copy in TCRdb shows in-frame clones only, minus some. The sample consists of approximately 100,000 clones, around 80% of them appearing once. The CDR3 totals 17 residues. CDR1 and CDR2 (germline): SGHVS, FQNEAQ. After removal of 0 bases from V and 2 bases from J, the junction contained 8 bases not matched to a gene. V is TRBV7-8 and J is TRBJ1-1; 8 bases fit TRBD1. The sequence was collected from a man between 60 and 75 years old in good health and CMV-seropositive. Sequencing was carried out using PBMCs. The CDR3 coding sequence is TGTGCCAGCAGCTTAGCGGGCAGGGGGCTCGGTAACACTGAAGCTTTCTTT. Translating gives CASSLAGRGLGNTEAFF.